This TCR beta chain was identified in a study of T cells in narcolepsy. The wider study: Enrolled donors included narcolepsy type 1 or type 2 patients and healthy controls.

Findings and caveats of the study: Autoreactive HCRT-specific and TRIB2-specific clonotypes were marked in same-patient CSF-versus-blood CD4+ comparisons. No autoreactive T cell clone sequences appeared in some memory CD4+ repertoires. Healthy controls reportedly lacked the autoreactive clonotypes serially found in patients' blood.

Germline CDR1 SGHRS, CDR2 YFSETQ. V lost 0 bases and J 7 bases, leaving 8 bases between the germline ends. This CDR3 is 13 amino acids long. Assay used: immunoSEQ multiplex PCR; TCRdb lists only in-frame clones, some missing. This table has around 32,000 clones, approximately 85% appearing once. On this clone: What it binds is not known.

Sequenced material: CD45RA- memory CD4+ T cells from PBMCs. This receptor was obtained from a human donor with narcolepsy. The genes are TRBV5-1 and TRBJ2-1, with D possibly matching TRBD1 (5 bases). The DNA of the CDR3 is TGCGCCAGCAGCTTGGCCAGGGTGAATGAGCAGTTCTTC. Residues: CASSLARVNEQFF.